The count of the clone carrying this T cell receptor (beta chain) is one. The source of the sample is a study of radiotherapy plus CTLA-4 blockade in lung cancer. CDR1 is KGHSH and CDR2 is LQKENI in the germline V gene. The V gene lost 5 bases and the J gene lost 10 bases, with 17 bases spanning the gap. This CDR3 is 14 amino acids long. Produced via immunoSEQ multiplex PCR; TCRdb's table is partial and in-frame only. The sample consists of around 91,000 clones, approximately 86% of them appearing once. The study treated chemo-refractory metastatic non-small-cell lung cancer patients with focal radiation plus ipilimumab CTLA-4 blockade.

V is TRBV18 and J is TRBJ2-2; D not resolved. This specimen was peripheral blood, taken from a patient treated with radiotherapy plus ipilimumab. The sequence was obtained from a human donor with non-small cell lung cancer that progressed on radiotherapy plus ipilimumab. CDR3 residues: CASSSLTSESELFF. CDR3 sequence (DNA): TGTGCCAGCTCATCGCTTACCTCGGAGTCGGAGCTGTTTTTT. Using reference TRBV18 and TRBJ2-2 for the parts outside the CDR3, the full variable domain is NAGVMQNPRHLVRRRGQEARLRCSPMKGHSHVYWYRQLPEEGLKFMVYLQKENIIDESGMPKERFSAEFPKEGPSILRIQQVVRGDSAAYFCASSSLTSESELFFGEGSRLTVL.